The 29 T cell receptor beta chains reported below all come from one sample, sequenced in a study of control samples from healthy donors and cancer patients. Clones were sequenced by immunoSEQ multiplex PCR, and TCRdb holds only the in-frame ones, with some missing. Among fewer than 65,000 clones listed, roughly 90% were seen once. Input material: PBMCs. The receptors were gathered from a man aged 35-49 years with colorectal cancer.

This clone came up once. Written as DNA, the CDR3 is TGTGCCAGCAGCAAAGCGGGAGGGCATCAGACCCAGTACTTC. It is translated as CASSKAGGHQTQYF. This chain connects TRBV5-5 to TRBJ2-5, with 10 bases fitting TRBD2. This CDR3 has 14 amino acids. Trimming at V came to 4 bases and at J to 6 bases, leaving 6 bases not matched to a gene. Germline lookup yields CDR1 SGHKS and CDR2 YYEKEE (reference sequence).

The V call is TRBV7-3, the J call TRBJ2-6; D perhaps matches TRBD1 (5 bases). V lost 4 bases, J lost 4 bases, and 11 bases lay in between. The germline CDR1 and CDR2 sequences are SGHTA and FQGTGA. This CDR3 is built from 15 residues. The CDR3 here is CASSSQGLGANVLTF. CDR3 coding DNA: TGTGCCAGCAGCTCCCAGGGTCTGGGGGCCAACGTCCTGACTTTC.

The chain is built from TRBV6-5 and TRBJ1-1; TRBD1 agrees at 7 bases. Germline values: CDR1 MNHEY, CDR2 SVGAGI. Trimming cost V 6 bases and J 1 base; bases outside gene matches: 5. The CDR3 sequence is 14 residues long. The CDR3 coding sequence is TGTGCCAGCAGGAGGGGACAGTGGAACACTGAAGCTTTCTTT. Translating it yields CASRRGQWNTEAFF.

The genes are TRBV11-2 and TRBJ1-1; D is perhaps TRBD1 (6 bases). From germline, CDR1 is SGHAT and CDR2 FQNNGV. Trimming removed 5 bases at V and 5 bases at J, with 12 bases between. The CDR3 extends over 13 amino acids. CDR3 region: CASSPPGATEAFF. As DNA, the CDR3 is TGTGCCAGCAGCCCCCCGGGGGCGACTGAAGCTTTCTTT.

The chain carries TRBV11-2 and TRBJ1-1, with TRBD1 matching over 11 bases. CDR1 and CDR2 from the germline V gene are SGHAT and FQNNGV. This CDR3 has 17 residues. With V trimmed by 3 bases and J by 6 bases, 12 bases remained unmatched. CDR3 protein: CASSFGQGAGKGAEAFF. The CDR3 DNA follows: TGTGCCAGCAGCTTCGGACAGGGGGCGGGTAAGGGCGCTGAAGCTTTCTTT.

The chain links TRBV4-3 to TRBJ1-4; unclear D gene. V shed 2 bases and J shed 0 bases, with 10 bases lying between them. The germline CDR1 and CDR2 sequences are LGHNA and YSLEER. CDR3 length: 16 residues. CDR3 in amino acids: CASSQPPRPTNEKLFF. CDR3 DNA: TGCGCCAGCAGCCAACCCCCCAGGCCAACTAATGAAAAACTGTTTTTT.

The chain uses TRBV9 and TRBJ1-1; D uncertain. Germline V gives CDR1 SGDLS, CDR2 YYNGEE. V was trimmed by 4 bases and J by 3 bases, leaving 7 bases between them. This CDR3 spans 12 amino acids. The CDR3 coding sequence is TGTGCCAGCAGCAAGTCTCACACTGAAGCTTTCTTT. Translation gives CASSKSHTEAFF.

This chain uses TRBV9 with TRBJ1-3; no clear D gene. The V gene lost 4 bases and the J gene lost 3 bases, with 11 bases spanning the gap. CDR1 and CDR2 (germline): SGDLS, YYNGEE. There are 14 residues in the CDR3. The CDR3: CASSQQTFGNTIYF. CDR3 sequence (DNA): TGTGCCAGCAGCCAACAGACTTTTGGAAACACCATATATTTT.

CDR3 sequence reads: CASSSPQWEGTAFF. The CDR3 DNA follows: TGTGCCAGCAGTTCGCCTCAATGGGAGGGGACAGCTTTCTTT. The rearrangement uses TRBV28 and TRBJ1-1, with D perhaps matching TRBD1 (5 bases). Germline CDR1 MDHEN, CDR2 SYDVKM. Trimming stripped 4 bases from V and 10 bases from J, with 19 bases between. The CDR3 is made up of 14 amino acids.

V and J are TRBV5-4 and TRBJ2-3, with TRBD2 identical over 13 bases. Germline values: CDR1 SGHNT, CDR2 YYREEE (reference sequence). V dropped 4 bases and J dropped 3; count of bases not matched to a gene: 8. The CDR3 length is 17 residues. CDR3 amino acids: CASSLGLAGALTDTQYF. In DNA, the CDR3 is TGTGCCAGCAGCCTCGGACTAGCGGGAGCCCTGACAGATACGCAGTATTTT.

CDR3 amino acids: CASSLLGAVAAKNIQYF. The CDR3 nucleotides are TGTGCCAGTAGTCTCCTGGGGGCGGTGGCGGCCAAAAACATTCAGTACTTC. The V call is TRBV19, the J call TRBJ2-4; D might be TRBD1 (6 bases). The CDR3 totals 17 residues. From germline, CDR1 is LNHDA and CDR2 SQIVND (reference sequence). Trimming pared 5 bases from V and 1 base from J, leaving 18 bases between.

The CDR3: CASSGNSGANVLTF. As DNA, the CDR3 is TGTGCCAGCAGCGGCAACTCTGGGGCCAACGTCCTGACTTTC. The chain has TRBV9 and TRBJ2-6, with D hard to call. The CDR3 extends over 14 amino acids. From germline, CDR1 is SGDLS and CDR2 YYNGEE. The V end was cut by 3 bases, the J end by 0 bases, with 4 bases between.

The chain couples TRBV2 to TRBJ2-7; no definite D call. The CDR3 covers 11 residues. Looked up from germline, CDR1 is SNHLY and CDR2 is FYNNEI. Trimming removed 8 bases from V and 5 bases from J, with 10 bases in between. CDR3 in DNA: TGTGCCAGCGCCTATTTCGACGAGCAGTACTTC. Translating gives CASAYFDEQYF.

The chain couples TRBV5-1 to TRBJ2-7; possible D gene TRBD2, 6 bases. This CDR3 has 14 residues. The germline gives CDR1 SGHRS, CDR2 YFSETQ. Trimming cost V 3 bases and J 0 bases, with 10 bases left between them. The DNA for the CDR3 is TGCGCCAGCAGCTCTCTCGGGGGCTCCTACGAGCAGTACTTC. Encoded protein: CASSSLGGSYEQYF.

This sequence joins TRBV4-3 and TRBJ2-1; 8 nucleotides agree with TRBD2. Germline CDR1 is LGHNA and CDR2 is YSLEER. The J segment lost 15 bases and the V segment lost 1 base, leaving 11 bases of the junction unmatched. There are 14 residues in the CDR3. CDR3 coding DNA: TGCGCCAGCAGCCAAGTTAGAGCGGGAGTTATGCGGTTCTTC. It is translated as CASSQVRAGVMRFF.

The chain uses TRBV30 and TRBJ2-1, with a tentative D call TRBD2 (5 bases). Germline CDR1 GTSNPN, CDR2 SVGIG (reference sequence). The CDR3 loop spans 15 amino acids. V was pared by 1 base and J by 0 bases, with 10 bases between. The CDR3, as DNA: TGTGCCTGGAGTGAAGCGGATCACTCCTACAATGAGCAGTTCTTC. The encoded protein is CAWSEADHSYNEQFF.

This clone appeared a few times. The genes are TRBV14 and TRBJ1-3; no definite D call. The V end was cut by 0 bases, the J end by 0 bases, with 12 bases between. Germline CDR1 SGHDN, CDR2 FVKESK. The CDR3 has 17 residues. CDR3 loop: CASSQDIPDDSGNTIYF. CDR3 nucleotide sequence: TGTGCCAGCAGCCAAGATATTCCCGATGACTCTGGAAACACCATATATTTT.

The J gene is TRBJ2-7, the V gene TRBV6-1, with 12 bases lining up with TRBD2. The CDR3 totals 17 residues. V was clipped by 4 bases and J by 2 bases; unmatched bases: 9. The germline V gene encodes CDR1 MNHNS and CDR2 SASEGT. CDR3 DNA: TGTGCCAGCAGTGCCGGGGGGCGGACTAGCGGGGCCTACGAGCAGTACTTC. Translated: CASSAGGRTSGAYEQYF.

The chain has TRBV18 and TRBJ2-5; TRBD1 matches 7 bases. The CDR3 totals 13 residues. Germline V lookup: CDR1 KGHSH, CDR2 LQKENI. V lost 10 bases, J lost 5 bases, and 10 bases stayed unmatched. The CDR3 DNA follows: TGTGCCACCTCGACAGGGTCTATGGAGACCCAGTACTTC. It encodes CATSTGSMETQYF. The whole variable domain, filled in from reference TRBV18 and TRBJ2-5, reads NAGVMQNPRHLVRRRGQEARLRCSPMKGHSHVYWYRQLPEEGLKFMVYLQKENIIDESGMPKERFSAEFPKEGPSILRIQQVVRGDSAAYFCATSTGSMETQYFGPGTRLLVL.

The chain employs TRBV11-2 and TRBJ2-2; 10 bases match TRBD2. Germline CDR1 SGHAT, CDR2 FQNNGV. V shed 1 base, J shed 4 bases, and the junction held 6 bases outside the gene matches. The CDR3 loop spans 17 amino acids. CDR3 protein: CASSLGASGGSTGELFF. In DNA, the CDR3 is TGTGCCAGCAGCTTAGGGGCTAGCGGGGGATCCACCGGGGAGCTGTTTTTT.

The chain links TRBV18 to TRBJ2-1; D is ambiguous. The CDR3 runs 11 residues. V shed 5 bases and J shed 1 base, with 0 bases lying between them. The germline CDR1 and CDR2 sequences are KGHSH and LQKENI. The chain's CDR3 is CASSSYNEQFF. As DNA, the CDR3 is TGTGCCAGCTCATCCTACAATGAGCAGTTCTTC. Using reference TRBV18 and TRBJ2-1 for the parts outside the CDR3, the full variable domain is NAGVMQNPRHLVRRRGQEARLRCSPMKGHSHVYWYRQLPEEGLKFMVYLQKENIIDESGMPKERFSAEFPKEGPSILRIQQVVRGDSAAYFCASSSYNEQFFGPGTRLTVL.

This chain uses TRBV7-2 with TRBJ1-6; possible D gene TRBD1, 5 bases. The length of the CDR3 is 16 residues. The germline gives CDR1 SGHTA, CDR2 FQGNSA. Trimming shortened V by 2 bases and J by 7 bases, and 15 bases separated the two germline ends. In DNA form, the CDR3 reads TGTGCCAGCAGCTTATATATTAGACAGAAAAATTCACCCCTCCACTTT. Residues: CASSLYIRQKNSPLHF.

This clone has more than one count but fewer than ten. The V gene is TRBV5-1, the J gene TRBJ2-5; a possible D gene is TRBD2 (5 bases). Germline CDR1 SGHRS, CDR2 YFSETQ. The CDR3 has 11 residues. Trimming shortened V by 4 bases and J by 4 bases, and 5 bases separated the two germline ends. DNA of the CDR3: TGCGCCAGCAGCAGCGGAGAGACCCAGTACTTC. This translates into CASSSGETQYF. Variable domain in full (rest from reference TRBV5-1 and TRBJ2-5): KAGVTQTPRYLIKTRGQQVTLSCSPISGHRSVSWYQQTPGQGLQFLFEYFSETQRNKGNFPGRFSGRQFSNSRSEMNVSTLELGDSALYLCASSSGETQYFGPGTRLLVL.

The rearrangement joins TRBV6-5 to TRBJ1-1; 7 positions match TRBD1. After removal of 8 bases from V and 4 bases from J, the junction contained 10 bases not matched to a gene. Germline-derived CDR1 and CDR2 are MNHEY and SVGAGI. The CDR3 has 14 amino acids. The CDR3 nucleotides are TGTGCCAGCTGGCCTTACAGGGGTGGCACTGAAGCTTTCTTT. Protein: CASWPYRGGTEAFF.

The chain recombines TRBV7-3 with TRBJ2-7; the match to TRBD2 covers 9 bases. This CDR3 has 15 residues. Germline CDR1 is SGHTA and CDR2 is FQGTGA. The trim removed 4 bases at V and 3 bases at J, leaving 7 bases unmatched. CDR3 protein: CASSSSGTSSYEQYF. The CDR3 DNA sequence: TGTGCCAGCAGCTCCTCCGGGACTAGCAGCTACGAGCAGTACTTC. Filled out from reference TRBV7-3 and TRBJ2-7, the complete variable domain reads GAGVSQTPSNKVTEKGKYVELRCDPISGHTALYWYRQSLGQGPEFLIYFQGTGAADDSGLPNDRFFAVRPEGSVSTLKIQRTERGDSAVYLCASSSSGTSSYEQYFGPGTRLTVT.

The rearrangement uses TRBV19 and TRBJ1-1, with D unresolved. Germline-derived CDR1 and CDR2 are LNHDA and SQIVND (reference sequence). The CDR3 totals 16 residues. Trimming shortened V by 4 bases and J by 1 base, and 16 bases separated the two germline ends. The CDR3 bases are TGTGCCAGTAGTAAAACCCATTTAGCGGAGAACACTGAAGCTTTCTTT. Protein: CASSKTHLAENTEAFF.

The genes are TRBV20-1 and TRBJ2-7, with D possibly matching TRBD2 (5 bases). Between the trimmed V and J ends, which lost 5 bases and 4 bases, there was a span of 9 bases. Germline V CDR1 and CDR2: DFQATT, SNEGSKA (reference sequence). The CDR3 has 11 amino acids. The CDR3 region is CSAPIAYEQYF. CDR3 bases: TGCAGTGCTCCCATAGCGTACGAGCAGTACTTC.

V is TRBV25-1 and J is TRBJ2-2, with D uncertain. This CDR3 contains 11 residues. Trimming took 7 bases from V and 7 from J, leaving 7 bases between them. CDR1 is MGHDK, CDR2 SYGVNS, per germline. CDR3 bases: TGTGCCAGCAACGTTGGCGGGGAGCTGTTTTTT. As protein: CASNVGGELFF.

CDR3 sequence reads: CASTPRAPLGQAVNSLAKNIQYF. Here the CDR3 DNA reads TGTGCCAGCACCCCGAGGGCCCCCCTTGGACAGGCCGTGAACTCTTTAGCCAAAAACATTCAGTACTTC. The rearrangement joins TRBV6-2 or TRBV6-3 to TRBJ2-4; TRBD1 agrees at 7 bases. The CDR3 is 23 amino acids. With V trimmed by 7 bases and J by 0 bases, 30 bases remained unmatched. Germline V lookup: CDR1 MNHEY, CDR2 SVGEGT.